A selection of T cell receptor beta chains follows, all from one sample in a study of T-cell reconstitution after alpha-beta-depleted transplantation in children. TCRdb re-derived calls from the PCR reads in MiXCR, one entry per CDR3 protein. This sample has almost 400,000 distinct CDR3 sequences; around 20% occur once, and the top ten carry around 4%. Sequenced material: PBMCs from the stem cell graft donor, taken from the stem cell graft. The source is a human donor who donated a stem cell graft to a child with acute myeloid leukemia. Both conserved end residues are part of each CDR3. A D gene is named only where the DNA matches it firmly. Clone size, where shown, is once, few, many, or a class for clones that have expanded.

d_gene: .; abundance: few; j_gene: TRBJ2-3; len: 14; v_gene: TRBV5-1; CDR3nt: TGCGCCAGCAGCTTGGACAGGGAGGGAGATACGCAGTATTTT; CDR3aa: CASSLDREGDTQYF
d_gene: .; abundance: few; j_gene: TRBJ1-1; len: 13; v_gene: TRBV10-2; CDR3nt: TGCGCCAGCAGCAAGAGTCGGGGCACTGAAGCTTTCTTT; CDR3aa: CASSKSRGTEAFF
d_gene: TRBD1; abundance: .; j_gene: TRBJ1-2; len: 15; v_gene: TRBV12-3/TRBV12-4; CDR3nt: TGTGCCAGCAGGTCTTCGGACAGGGGCAACTATGGCTACACCTTC; CDR3aa: CASRSSDRGNYGYTF
d_gene: .; abundance: .; j_gene: TRBJ2-2; len: 14; v_gene: TRBV5-1; CDR3nt: TGCGCCAGCAGCTCTTGGGCGGACCCGGAGGAGCTGTTTTTT; CDR3aa: CASSSWADPEELFF
d_gene: .; abundance: .; j_gene: TRBJ1-1; len: 14; v_gene: TRBV15; CDR3nt: TGTGCCACCAGCAGTGCGCGGCAGAACACTGAAGCTTTCTTT; CDR3aa: CATSSARQNTEAFF
d_gene: .; abundance: .; j_gene: TRBJ2-5; len: 12; v_gene: TRBV15; CDR3nt: TGTGCCACCAGCAAAGACACAGAGACCCAGTACTTC; CDR3aa: CATSKDTETQYF
d_gene: .; abundance: many; j_gene: TRBJ2-7; len: 12; v_gene: TRBV24-1; CDR3nt: TGTGCCACCCCGGTGAAGGCCTACGAGCAGTACTTC; CDR3aa: CATPVKAYEQYF
d_gene: .; abundance: few; j_gene: TRBJ2-1; len: 10; v_gene: TRBV7-9; CDR3nt: TGTGCCAGCGGGGAGTATGAGCAGTTCTTC; CDR3aa: CASGEYEQFF
d_gene: .; abundance: many; j_gene: TRBJ2-1; len: 13; v_gene: TRBV20-1; CDR3nt: TGCAGTGCCCGCCAGGGAGGAAGCTATGAGCAGTTCTTC; CDR3aa: CSARQGGSYEQFF
d_gene: .; abundance: .; j_gene: TRBJ2-3; len: 13; v_gene: TRBV27; CDR3nt: TGTGCCAGCAGTTCCGTGACTAGGCATACGCAGTATTTT; CDR3aa: CASSSVTRHTQYF
d_gene: .; abundance: many; j_gene: TRBJ2-7; len: 16; v_gene: TRBV15; CDR3nt: TGTGCCACCAGCAGAGATTGGCCCGGAATCTCCTACGAGCAGTACTTC; CDR3aa: CATSRDWPGISYEQYF
d_gene: TRBD2; abundance: many; j_gene: TRBJ2-3; len: 14; v_gene: TRBV12-3/TRBV12-4; CDR3nt: TGTGCCAGCACCGTAGCGGGTAGCACAGATACGCAGTATTTT; CDR3aa: CASTVAGSTDTQYF
d_gene: .; abundance: .; j_gene: TRBJ1-1; len: 11; v_gene: TRBV20-1; CDR3nt: TGCAGTGCCCTGTGGAACACTGAAGCTTTCTTT; CDR3aa: CSALWNTEAFF
d_gene: .; abundance: .; j_gene: TRBJ2-7; len: 13; v_gene: TRBV12-3/TRBV12-4; CDR3nt: TGTGCCAGCAGTTCCGGACAGAACCAGAAGCAGTACTTC; CDR3aa: CASSSGQNQKQYF
d_gene: .; abundance: few; j_gene: TRBJ2-1; len: 15; v_gene: TRBV9; CDR3nt: TGTGCCAGCAGCGTAGTGCAGGGGTCCTACAATGAGCAGTTCTTC; CDR3aa: CASSVVQGSYNEQFF
d_gene: .; abundance: .; j_gene: TRBJ2-3; len: 14; v_gene: TRBV20-1; CDR3nt: TGCAGTGCTAGCCCCGGGGGACGCACAGATACGCAGTATTTT; CDR3aa: CSASPGGRTDTQYF
d_gene: .; abundance: many; j_gene: TRBJ2-6; len: 14; v_gene: TRBV4-3; CDR3nt: TGCGCCAGCAGCCAAGTTCCTGGGGCCAACGTCCTGACTTTC; CDR3aa: CASSQVPGANVLTF
d_gene: TRBD2; abundance: few; j_gene: TRBJ2-7; len: 17; v_gene: TRBV7-9; CDR3nt: TGTGCCAGCAGCTTAGGGGGGGGTCGACTAGCGGGAGTCGCGCAGTACTTC; CDR3aa: CASSLGGGRLAGVAQYF
d_gene: .; abundance: .; j_gene: TRBJ2-3; len: 13; v_gene: TRBV5-4; CDR3nt: TGTGCCAGCAGCCCAGTGACGGGGGATACGCAGTATTTT; CDR3aa: CASSPVTGDTQYF
d_gene: TRBD1; abundance: few; j_gene: TRBJ1-5; len: 13; v_gene: TRBV10-3; CDR3nt: TGTGCCATCAGTGTGACAGGGGATCAGCCCCAGCATTTT; CDR3aa: CAISVTGDQPQHF
d_gene: TRBD1; abundance: .; j_gene: TRBJ2-4; len: 14; v_gene: TRBV2; CDR3nt: TGTGCCAGCAGTGTGGGGGACAGCAAAAACATTCAGTACTTC; CDR3aa: CASSVGDSKNIQYF
d_gene: TRBD2; abundance: few; j_gene: TRBJ2-3; len: 16; v_gene: TRBV4-2; CDR3nt: TGTGCCAGCAGCCGGCGCGGGAGTGAGAGCACAGATACGCAGTATTTT; CDR3aa: CASSRRGSESTDTQYF
d_gene: TRBD1; abundance: few; j_gene: TRBJ1-2; len: 16; v_gene: TRBV5-6; CDR3nt: TGTGCCAGCAGCTTGGGTCTTACAGGGGGACTCTATGGCTACACCTTC; CDR3aa: CASSLGLTGGLYGYTF
d_gene: .; abundance: many; j_gene: TRBJ2-7; len: 12; v_gene: TRBV10-3; CDR3nt: TGTGCCATCAGTGCTAGGGCCTACGAGCAGTACTTC; CDR3aa: CAISARAYEQYF
d_gene: .; abundance: .; j_gene: TRBJ2-3; len: 15; v_gene: TRBV7-9; CDR3nt: TGTGCCAGCACCCCAGTGGGCCAAAGCACAGATACGCAGTATTTT; CDR3aa: CASTPVGQSTDTQYF
d_gene: .; abundance: .; j_gene: TRBJ2-3; len: 15; v_gene: TRBV11-2; CDR3nt: TGTGCCAGCAGCAAGACAGGGACTGGCACAGATACGCAGTATTTT; CDR3aa: CASSKTGTGTDTQYF
d_gene: TRBD1; abundance: few; j_gene: TRBJ2-3; len: 13; v_gene: TRBV28; CDR3nt: TGTGCCAGCAAGGGGGCCGGCACAGATACGCAGTATTTT; CDR3aa: CASKGAGTDTQYF